The 32 T cell receptor beta chains in this list originate from one sample, sequenced in a study of CD8+ T cells in alopecia areata. Following RNA extraction, reverse transcription yielded cDNA that acted as the sequencing template. The table came from immunoSEQ multiplex PCR; TCRdb's copy has only in-frame clones and leaves some out. The repertoire holds around 200,000 clones, with around 50% as singletons. Treatment defined: oral pan-JAK inhibitor, 5-10 mg twice daily. Sequenced material: CD8+ T cells sorted from blood, taken at week 24, from a patient treated with tofacitinib. Every receptor here comes from a human donor with alopecia areata.

The rearrangement uses TRBV7-9 and TRBJ2-1, with 10 nucleotides matching TRBD2. V dropped 5 bases and J dropped 1; count of bases not matched to a gene: 5. The CDR3 has 16 residues. Germline CDR1 is SEHNR and CDR2 is FQNEAQ (reference sequence). The CDR3: CASSPPSGGSYNEQFF. CDR3 nucleotides: TGTGCCAGCAGCCCTCCTAGCGGGGGTTCCTACAATGAGCAGTTCTTC.

The chain employs TRBV4-1 and TRBJ2-7, with D unclear. Germline CDR1 is MGHRA and CDR2 is YSYEKL. The V end lost 0 bases, the J end lost 0 bases, and 6 bases lay between the germline ends. This CDR3 region has 14 residues. The CDR3 region has the DNA TGCGCCAGCAGCCAAGACGACGGCTCCTACGAGCAGTACTTC. As protein: CASSQDDGSYEQYF.

The chain links TRBV29-1 to TRBJ1-2; 7 bases line up with TRBD1. The CDR3 is 13 amino acids. Trimming removed 8 bases from V and 7 bases from J; junction bases left unmatched: 13. CDR1 and CDR2 from the germline V gene are SQVTM and ANQGSEA. CDR3 DNA: TGCAGCTCATCCGGACAGGCTGCAGGTGGCTACACCTTC. Amino acids: CSSSGQAAGGYTF.

On this clone: Other nucleotide sequences in the sample specify the same CDR3. The chain couples TRBV6-1 to TRBJ2-7; TRBD2 aligns across 7 bases. The germline V gene encodes CDR1 MNHNS and CDR2 SASEGT. With 0 bases clipped from V and 1 base from J, the junction kept 0 bases outside the gene matches. The CDR3 runs to 14 residues. CDR3 in amino acids: CASSEAGGSYEQYF. In DNA form, the CDR3 reads TGTGCCAGCAGTGAAGCGGGGGGGTCCTACGAGCAGTACTTC.

The J gene is TRBJ1-1, the V gene TRBV12-5; D not resolved. This CDR3 region has 12 residues. Germline V gives CDR1 LGHNT, CDR2 FRNRAP. V was shortened by 4 bases and J by 4 bases, with 7 bases between the two germline ends. The CDR3 region has the DNA TGTGCTAGTGGTTCTGGTCCCACTGAAGCTTTCTTT. Translated: CASGSGPTEAFF.

This clone was seen more than once but under ten times. The chain links TRBV5-1 to TRBJ2-3; 11 bases are shared with TRBD2. Germline V gene sequence: CDR1 SGHRS, CDR2 YFSETQ. The trim removed 0 bases at V and 7 bases at J, leaving 4 bases unmatched. CDR3 size: 15 residues. CDR3 DNA sequence: TGCGCCAGCAGCTTGGATAGCGGGGGGGCCAATACGCAGTATTTT. Translation gives CASSLDSGGANTQYF. The whole variable domain, filled in from reference TRBV5-1 and TRBJ2-3, reads KAGVTQTPRYLIKTRGQQVTLSCSPISGHRSVSWYQQTPGQGLQFLFEYFSETQRNKGNFPGRFSGRQFSNSRSEMNVSTLELGDSALYLCASSLDSGGANTQYFGPGTRLTVL.

The chain couples TRBV13 to TRBJ2-2; 9 bases agree with TRBD2. V trimming: 0 bases; J trimming: 2 bases; junction bases outside the gene matches: 4. Germline CDR1 is PRHDT and CDR2 is FYEKMQ (reference sequence). CDR3 size: 17 residues. DNA of the CDR3: TGTGCCAGCAGCTTAGGGCTAGCGGGGATTAACACCGGGGAGCTGTTTTTT. It yields the protein CASSLGLAGINTGELFF.

In its sample, this clone was seen a few times. This chain links TRBV29-1 with TRBJ1-4; a possible D gene is TRBD1 (5 bases). CDR3 size: 12 residues. In germline, CDR1 is SQVTM, CDR2 ANQGSEA. The CDR3 region is CSSTGTGEKLFF. For the CDR3, the DNA is TGCAGTTCCACCGGGACGGGCGAAAAACTGTTTTTT.

The genes are TRBV9 and TRBJ1-1, with unresolved D. This CDR3 has 12 amino acids. Germline loops: CDR1 SGDLS, CDR2 YYNGEE. V was cut by 4 bases and J by 4 bases, with 8 bases left in between. The CDR3 nucleotides read TGTGCCAGCAGCCCCGGGCCCACTGAAGCTTTCTTT. It translates to CASSPGPTEAFF.

Only a few counts were recorded for this clone. This chain uses TRBV27 with TRBJ1-4; D perhaps matches TRBD1 (5 bases). The germline V gene encodes CDR1 MNHEY and CDR2 SMNVEV (reference sequence). The CDR3 consists of 15 residues. V lost 5 bases and J lost 5, with 15 bases in between. The CDR3 protein is CASSPRQRKNEKLFF. For the CDR3, the DNA is TGTGCCAGCAGTCCAAGACAGCGGAAGAATGAAAAACTGTTTTTT.

To note about this clone: Other DNA sequences of this sample code for an identical CDR3. The chain has TRBV29-1 and TRBJ1-1; 9 bases align to TRBD1. The CDR3 is 12 residues long. CDR1 is SQVTM, CDR2 ANQGSEA, per germline. Trimming at V came to 6 bases and at J to 4 bases, leaving 3 bases not matched to a gene. CDR3 in amino acids: CSVGTGSTEAFF. The CDR3 nucleotides read TGCAGCGTCGGGACAGGGAGCACTGAAGCTTTCTTT.

The rearrangement uses TRBV2 and TRBJ2-7, with a weak D call TRBD2 (6 bases). The length of the CDR3 is 12 residues. Deletions cut 11 bases from V and 4 bases from J, with 15 bases between. Germline V lookup: CDR1 SNHLY, CDR2 FYNNEI. CDR3 in amino acids: CAFRRGGYEQYF. CDR3 DNA sequence: TGTGCCTTCCGGCGGGGTGGGTACGAGCAGTACTTC.

The chain uses TRBV20-1 and TRBJ1-1; D may be TRBD1 (6 bases). Trimming took off 6 bases at V and 7 bases at J, with 9 bases between the two ends. This CDR3 spans 10 amino acids. Germline lookup yields CDR1 DFQATT and CDR2 SNEGSKA (reference sequence). The DNA for the CDR3 is TGCAGTGCGTGGACAGATGAAGCTTTCTTT. It specifies CSAWTDEAFF.

In the case of this clone: The identical CDR3 is also encoded by other nucleotide sequences in the sample. V is TRBV29-1 and J is TRBJ2-4; D not resolved. With 4 bases removed from V and 7 bases from J, the gap between germline ends came to 8 bases. CDR3 length equals 11 residues. CDR1 SQVTM and CDR2 ANQGSEA come from the germline V gene. CDR3 residues: CSVGGENIQYF. CDR3 sequence (DNA): TGCAGCGTTGGCGGAGAGAACATTCAGTACTTC.

The chain couples TRBV5-1 to TRBJ2-5; 8 nucleotides line up with TRBD2. The CDR3 contains 14 residues. The germline V gene encodes CDR1 SGHRS and CDR2 YFSETQ. V shed 4 bases, J shed 5 bases, and the junction held 7 bases outside the gene matches. As DNA, the CDR3 is TGCGCCAGCAGCCTCCGGGGGGGTCCCGAGACCCAGTACTTC. Translating it yields CASSLRGGPETQYF.

This sequence joins TRBV13 and TRBJ2-7; no firm D call. The V and J ends lost 3 bases and 2 bases respectively, with 14 bases between them. The germline V gene has CDR1 PRHDT and CDR2 FYEKMQ (reference sequence). The CDR3 is made up of 15 amino acids. CDR3 nucleotide sequence: TGTGCCAGCAGCTTTGGGCTACATAAGACCTACGAGCAGTACTTC. Residues: CASSFGLHKTYEQYF.

This chain joins TRBV27 and TRBJ1-6; 11 bases agree with TRBD1. Trimming took 5 bases from V and 5 from J; bases not matched to a gene: 8. Germline V gene data show CDR1 as MNHEY and CDR2 as SMNVEV (reference sequence). This CDR3 is built from 17 residues. CDR3 loop: CASSNPRDRGNNSPLHF. The CDR3 nucleotides read TGTGCCAGCAGTAACCCCCGGGACAGGGGGAATAATTCACCCCTCCACTTT.

This clone came up a few times. The gene calls are TRBV29-1 and TRBJ2-7; a weak D match, TRBD2 (6 bases). Germline CDR1 is SQVTM and CDR2 is ANQGSEA. V was shortened by 1 base and J by 0 bases, with 10 bases between the two germline ends. This CDR3 has 14 residues. The CDR3 protein is CSVEGGETSYEQYF. CDR3 nucleotide sequence: TGCAGCGTTGAAGGCGGGGAAACCTCCTACGAGCAGTACTTC.

The rearrangement joins TRBV6-5 to TRBJ2-2; no firm D call. This CDR3 comprises 16 residues. CDR1 is MNHEY, CDR2 SVGAGI, per germline. With 0 bases removed from V and 4 bases from J, the gap between germline ends came to 12 bases. CDR3 DNA: TGTGCCAGCAGTTACTCAGCTAGAACCCCCACCGGGGAGCTGTTTTTT. This translates into CASSYSARTPTGELFF.

This chain uses TRBV6-5 with TRBJ1-3; D ambiguous. From germline, CDR1 is MNHEY and CDR2 SVGAGI. V was trimmed by 5 bases and J by 2 bases, leaving 1 base between them. The CDR3 spans 11 residues. CDR3 nucleotides: TGTGCCAGCAGTACTGGAAACACCATATATTTT. Encoded protein: CASSTGNTIYF.

The chain is built from TRBV5-4 and TRBJ1-1; 7 nucleotides align to TRBD1. This CDR3 has 17 amino acids. The V and J ends lost 2 bases and 4 bases, in that order; junction bases with no gene match: 14. CDR1 is SGHNT, CDR2 YYREEE, per germline (reference sequence). The DNA of the CDR3 is TGTGCCAGCAGCTTACAGGGGTTGGTTGGGTTTTCCACTGAAGCTTTCTTT. Translating it yields CASSLQGLVGFSTEAFF. The entire variable domain, with the rest obtained from reference TRBV5-4 and TRBJ1-1, is as follows: ETGVTQSPTHLIKTRGQQVTLRCSSQSGHNTVSWYQQALGQGPQFIFQYYREEENGRGNFPPRFSGLQFPNYSSELNVNALELDDSALYLCASSLQGLVGFSTEAFFGQGTRLTVV.

J is TRBJ2-2 and V is TRBV25-1, with TRBD2 matching 9 bases. V was clipped by 2 bases and J by 5 bases; unmatched bases: 6. The CDR3 extends over 16 amino acids. Germline loops: CDR1 MGHDK, CDR2 SYGVNS. CDR3 sequence (DNA): TGTGCCAGCAGTGAAGAGCGGGGGGCGCGGACCGGGGAGCTGTTTTTT. Protein: CASSEERGARTGELFF.

The chain joins TRBV5-1 to TRBJ2-7, with 10 positions matching TRBD1. CDR1 is SGHRS, CDR2 YFSETQ, per germline. The trim removed 2 bases at V and 5 bases at J, leaving 4 bases unmatched. CDR3 size: 14 residues. CDR3 nucleotide sequence: TGCGCCAGCAGCTTTGGGACAGGGGTGCACGAGCAGTACTTC. This sequence encodes CASSFGTGVHEQYF.

The J gene is TRBJ2-7, the V gene TRBV6-4; maybe TRBD1 (5 bases). Germline V gene sequence: CDR1 MRHNA, CDR2 SNTAGT. The CDR3 is 14 amino acids. V was cut by 6 bases and J by 5 bases, with 17 bases left in between. CDR3 residues: CASRGERATNEQYF. The CDR3 DNA reads TGTGCCAGCAGAGGGGAACGGGCAACCAACGAGCAGTACTTC.

This chain links TRBV4-2 with TRBJ1-1, with no clear D. The CDR3 covers 12 residues. V was trimmed by 0 bases and J by 7 bases, leaving 6 bases between them. Germline V gene data show CDR1 as LGHNA and CDR2 as YNFKEQ. The CDR3 coding sequence is TGTGCCAGCAGCCAAGATGGCGGTGAAGCTTTCTTT. This translates into CASSQDGGEAFF.

The chain links TRBV7-2 to TRBJ2-1; 8 bases line up with TRBD1. Germline V lookup: CDR1 SGHTA, CDR2 FQGNSA. Trimming removed 6 bases from V and 2 bases from J; junction bases left unmatched: 9. The CDR3 contains 16 residues. The CDR3 region has the DNA TGTGCCAGCAGTTCCGGACAGGGACGAGCCTACAATGAGCAGTTCTTC. Protein sequence: CASSSGQGRAYNEQFF.

In DNA form, the CDR3 reads TGTGCCAGTAGTATAGCCCGGGACAGCTCCTACGAGCAGTACTTC. It codes for CASSIARDSSYEQYF. The chain combines TRBV19 with TRBJ2-7, with TRBD1 matching 7 bases. Germline values: CDR1 LNHDA, CDR2 SQIVND (reference sequence). The trim removed 1 base at V and 0 bases at J, leaving 3 bases unmatched. The CDR3 length is 15 residues.

This rearrangement joins TRBV13 to TRBJ2-1; 10 positions match TRBD2. Per germline, CDR1 PRHDT and CDR2 FYEKMQ (reference sequence). Germline trimming cut 6 bases from V and 6 bases from J; bases unmatched to any gene: 11. There are 16 residues in the CDR3. This CDR3 reads CASSSIPGLASNEQFF. The CDR3 nucleotides are TGTGCCAGCAGTTCAATACCGGGACTAGCGTCCAATGAGCAGTTCTTC.

The V call is TRBV27, the J call TRBJ1-4; D unclear. CDR3 length: 14 amino acids. Germline assignment: CDR1 MNHEY and CDR2 SMNVEV (reference sequence). The V end was cut by 5 bases, the J end by 11 bases, with 18 bases between. The CDR3 loop is CASSPEGRFGKLFF. CDR3 in DNA: TGTGCCAGCAGTCCCGAAGGGCGCTTCGGGAAACTGTTTTTT.

J is TRBJ1-1 and V is TRBV6-6; no clear D. Trimming left V 10 bases short and J 2 bases short, with 8 bases between. CDR3 size: 11 residues. Germline values: CDR1 MNHNY, CDR2 SVGAGI (reference sequence). CDR3 amino acids: CAIEGNTEAFF. The CDR3 region has the DNA TGTGCCATCGAAGGAAACACTGAAGCTTTCTTT.

This clone has more than one count but fewer than ten. The chain carries TRBV5-6 and TRBJ1-2; TRBD1 might be the D (5 bases). The CDR3 has 14 residues. The V end was cut by 5 bases, the J end by 8 bases, with 19 bases between. Germline V lookup: CDR1 SGHDT, CDR2 YYEEEE. The CDR3 region has the DNA TGTGCCAGCAGGATTTACACAGGTCCTTGGGGCTACACCTTC. This sequence encodes CASRIYTGPWGYTF. The whole variable domain, remainder taken from reference TRBV5-6 and TRBJ1-2, is DAGVTQSPTHLIKTRGQQVTLRCSPKSGHDTVSWYQQALGQGPQFIFQYYEEEERQRGNFPDRFSGHQFPNYSSELNVNALLLGDSALYLCASRIYTGPWGYTFGSGTRLTVV.

The CDR3 loop is CSVGTGYTF. The CDR3 nucleotides are TGCAGCGTTGGAACGGGGTACACCTTC. This rearrangement joins TRBV29-1 to TRBJ1-2, with D hard to call. Germline CDR1 SQVTM, CDR2 ANQGSEA. Trimming removed 4 bases at V and 11 bases at J, with 8 bases between. This CDR3 has 9 residues.